This T cell receptor (beta chain) was recorded in a study of CD8 T cells in Susac syndrome. Study-level results: The study conceded that relatively few individuals underwent its TCR sequencing and HLA analysis.

The authors sequenced TCR beta from blood CD8+ and CD4+ T cells. The authors negatively isolated CD8+ and CD4+ T cells and FACS-enriched TEMRA cells. The RNA, about 0.45 to 1 ug, was put through reverse transcription using random hexamers. Across 54 Vbeta and 13 Jbeta, immunoSEQ multiplex PCR amplified TCR beta CDR3. TCRdb reprocessed the immunoSEQ multiplex PCR reads via MiXCR and lists one record per CDR3 protein. The profile covers about 110,000 distinct CDR3 sequences, with 90% to 96% appearing a single time and about 0.1% taken by the ten largest. CDR3 size: 15 residues. Looked up from germline, CDR1 is MDHEN and CDR2 is SYDVKM. The V gene end was trimmed by 5 bases and the J gene end by 4 bases; junction bases not matched to a gene: 8. With respect to this clonotype: Its antigen remains unknown.

Sample: CD4+ T cells from PBMCs. The chain links TRBV28 to TRBJ1-2; TRBD1 matches at 9 bases. This receptor was identified in a human donor in good health. DNA for the CDR3: TGTGCCAGCAGTATACGGGACAGGGACAGCTATGGCTACACCTTC. This codes for CASSIRDRDSYGYTF.